A few counts support the clone carrying this T cell receptor beta chain. Its antigen is not identified. This record comes from a study of beta chain features in type 1 diabetes. Regarding the study as a whole: The VDJ junctions of type 1 diabetes patients carried fewer insertions and more deletions. Within patients, naive, central memory and Treg TCRB repertoires seemed more similar than within healthy donors.

All of the isolated RNA was reverse transcribed, so expressed TCRB transcripts were sequenced. Profiled with immunoSEQ multiplex PCR; TCRdb holds only in-frame clones, not every one. The data show around 300,000 clones, more than 9.5% seen once. Germline values: CDR1 MNHNY, CDR2 SVGAGI (reference sequence). V lost 7 bases, J lost 4 bases, and 10 bases lay in between. This CDR3 spans 12 amino acids. Sequences were obtained from naive CD4+ T cells from blood. V gene TRBV6-6 combines with J gene TRBJ2-5; D possibly corresponds to TRBD1 (6 bases). The clonotype originates from a woman aged 30 to 39 in good health. The chain's CDR3 is CASIQGGETQYF. DNA for the CDR3: TGTGCCAGCATACAGGGCGGAGAGACCCAGTACTTC.